Presented here are 16 T cell receptor beta chains from one specimen sequenced in a study of technical replicates of blood from a few donors. This table comes from immunoSEQ multiplex PCR, and its TCRdb copy is limited to in-frame clones, with some not included. This sample has some 13,000 clones, with around 91% found just once. The sample taken for sequencing was PBMCs. Receptor source: a human donor in good health.

The chain recombines TRBV19 with TRBJ1-4; unclear D gene. Germline lookup yields CDR1 LNHDA and CDR2 SQIVND (reference sequence). The germline V and J ends were trimmed by 1 base and 7 bases, with 19 bases remaining between them. CDR3 length: 17 amino acids. The CDR3 DNA is TGTGCCAGTAGTATAGGACGTGCGGGTTTTGCAGGTGAAAAACTGTTTTTT. It encodes CASSIGRAGFAGEKLFF.

The chain recombines TRBV10-3 with TRBJ2-3, with D perhaps TRBD2 (5 bases). Germline CDR1 ENHRY, CDR2 SYGVKD. V lost 4 bases to trimming and J lost 2 bases, with 10 bases between them. This CDR3 has 14 residues. The CDR3 DNA reads TGTGCCATCAGTGGGGAGCGGACCACAGATACGCAGTATTTT. Its translation is CAISGERTTDTQYF.

This clone was found once. This chain links TRBV10-3 with TRBJ2-2; 8 bases agree with TRBD1. Per the germline V gene, CDR1 is ENHRY and CDR2 is SYGVKD. CDR3 length: 16 amino acids. The V and J ends lost 3 bases and 5 bases, in that order; junction bases with no gene match: 8. The CDR3 DNA sequence: TGTGCCATCAGTGACCCGGCAGGGGGCAATACCGGGGAGCTGTTTTTT. It encodes CAISDPAGGNTGELFF.

The chain couples TRBV6-5 to TRBJ1-3, with a possible D match to TRBD1 (5 bases). Germline CDR1 MNHEY, CDR2 SVGAGI. V shed 6 bases and J shed 1 base, with 10 bases lying between them. The CDR3 totals 14 residues. The CDR3: CASSQGYSGNTIYF. CDR3 bases: TGTGCCAGCAGCCAGGGCTATTCTGGAAACACCATATATTTT.

This chain uses TRBV4-2 with TRBJ1-5; D is undetermined. Per germline, CDR1 LGHNA and CDR2 YNFKEQ. With 1 base removed from V and 4 bases from J, the gap between germline ends came to 11 bases. This CDR3 region has 15 residues. The CDR3 spells CASSQGRVGNQPQHF. The CDR3 DNA sequence: TGTGCCAGCAGCCAAGGGAGGGTAGGTAATCAGCCCCAGCATTTT.

The rearrangement uses TRBV18 and TRBJ1-5; D is undetermined. The germline V and J ends were trimmed by 2 bases and 4 bases, with 6 bases remaining between them. This CDR3 comprises 13 residues. In germline, CDR1 is KGHSH, CDR2 LQKENI. The CDR3 protein is CASSPELNQPQHF. The CDR3 coding sequence is TGTGCCAGCTCACCAGAGTTGAATCAGCCCCAGCATTTT.

CDR3 DNA: TGTGCCAGCGGCTGCGGAGATACGCAGTATTTT. Amino acids: CASGCGDTQYF. The rearrangement uses TRBV21-1 and TRBJ2-3; the table's D gene call, TRBD2, was not cross checked with the DNA. TRBV21-1 is tagged as a pseudogene. The CDR3 is 11 amino acids.

DNA for the CDR3: TGTGCCAGCGGAACGGGGGGGTCTGGAAACACCATATATTTT. Its protein product is CASGTGGSGNTIYF. The V gene is TRBV2, the J gene TRBJ1-3; D perhaps matches TRBD1 (5 bases). CDR3 length: 14 residues. Trimming cost V 8 bases and J 1 base, with 12 bases left between them. The V gene's germline CDR1 is SNHLY and CDR2 FYNNEI.

J is TRBJ1-2 and V is TRBV30; weak D call: TRBD1 (5 bases). V gave up 0 bases and J gave up 8 bases, with 22 bases separating them. CDR1 and CDR2 (germline): GTSNPN, SVGIG (reference sequence). The CDR3 consists of 16 residues. DNA of the CDR3: TGTGCCTGGAGTGTCCTAACCAGGGCCCCGACTAGAGGCTACACCTTC. Its protein is CAWSVLTRAPTRGYTF.

This sequence joins TRBV5-4 and TRBJ2-5; 8 nucleotides match TRBD1. The J segment lost 5 bases and the V segment lost 5 bases, leaving 5 bases of the junction unmatched. The CDR3 is 13 residues long. Germline V CDR1 and CDR2: SGHNT, YYREEE (reference sequence). CDR3 protein: CASSSDRDETQYF. The CDR3 nucleotides read TGTGCCAGCAGTTCGGACAGGGACGAGACCCAGTACTTC.

The chain couples TRBV7-3 to TRBJ2-6; tentatively, D is TRBD1 (5 bases). Germline V gene sequence: CDR1 SGHTA, CDR2 FQGTGA. The CDR3 runs 17 residues. The ends were cut back, 5 bases at V and 0 bases at J, with 14 bases in the middle. The CDR3 nucleotides are TGTGCCAGCAGCCCGACAGCCCTTTACTCTGGGGCCAACGTCCTGACTTTC. Translation gives CASSPTALYSGANVLTF.

This sequence joins TRBV9 and TRBJ2-6; D remains ambiguous. The length of the CDR3 is 16 residues. CDR1 SGDLS and CDR2 YYNGEE come from the germline V gene. Between the trimmed V and J ends, which lost 4 bases and 0 bases, there was a span of 11 bases. The CDR3, as DNA: TGTGCCAGCAGCTCGGATGACACCTCTGGGGCCAACGTCCTGACTTTC. This codes for CASSSDDTSGANVLTF.

This sequence joins TRBV30 and TRBJ2-7; D remains unclear. There are 10 residues in the CDR3. Trimming pared 4 bases from V and 5 bases from J, leaving 6 bases between. Germline-derived CDR1 and CDR2 are GTSNPN and SVGIG (reference sequence). This CDR3 reads CAWNSHEQYF. CDR3 nucleotides: TGTGCCTGGAACAGCCACGAGCAGTACTTC.

This chain connects TRBV29-1 to TRBJ2-7; TRBD2 matches 8 bases. J lost 5 bases, V lost 4 bases, and 10 bases had no gene match. Germline V gene lookup returns CDR1 SQVTM and CDR2 ANQGSEA. The CDR3 extends over 14 amino acids. CDR3 nucleotides: TGCAGCGTTGCTATCGGGACTAGGGTGGACGAGCAGTACTTC. It is translated as CSVAIGTRVDEQYF.

The chain employs TRBV5-1 and TRBJ2-5; unclear D gene. The CDR3 has 14 residues. CDR1 is SGHRS, CDR2 YFSETQ, per germline. V was pared by 0 bases and J by 2 bases, with 8 bases between. The CDR3 DNA reads as TGCGCCAGCAGCTTGGACAGAACTCAAGAGACCCAGTACTTC. The encoded protein is CASSLDRTQETQYF.

The J gene is TRBJ2-7, the V gene TRBV13; D call uncertain. The CDR3 is 13 residues long. The V end was cut by 6 bases, the J end by 6 bases, with 15 bases between. The V gene's germline CDR1 is PRHDT and CDR2 FYEKMQ (reference sequence). In DNA form, the CDR3 reads TGTGCCAGCAGTCGATCCAGAGCAGGCGAGCAGTACTTC. It codes for CASSRSRAGEQYF. The full variable domain, completed using reference TRBV13 and TRBJ2-7, is AAGVIQSPRHLIKEKRETATLKCYPIPRHDTVYWYQQGPGQDPQFLISFYEKMQSDKGSIPDRFSAQQFSDYHSELNMSSLELGDSALYFCASSRSRAGEQYFGPGTRLTVT.